Sequencing of this T cell receptor beta chain was carried out in a study of CD8+ T cells in alopecia areata. The treatment here: oral pan-JAK inhibitor, 5-10 mg twice daily. CDR1 SGHTA and CDR2 FQGNSA come from the germline V gene. The CDR3 is 12 residues long. The germline V and J ends were trimmed by 4 bases and 12 bases, with 15 bases remaining between them. After isolation, RNA underwent reverse transcription to generate cDNA as the sequencing template. The protocol was immunoSEQ multiplex PCR, while the TCRdb copy is restricted to in-frame clones and leaves out a portion. The table shows about 180,000 clones, with about 55% occurring only once.

Sequencing was performed on CD8+ T cells sorted from blood, taken at week 24, from a patient treated with tofacitinib. The source of this sequence is a human donor with alopecia areata. The chain has TRBV7-2 and TRBJ1-1; D not resolved. CDR3 loop: CASSSSASWTFF. The CDR3 region has the DNA TGTGCCAGCAGCTCATCGGCCAGCTGGACTTTCTTT.